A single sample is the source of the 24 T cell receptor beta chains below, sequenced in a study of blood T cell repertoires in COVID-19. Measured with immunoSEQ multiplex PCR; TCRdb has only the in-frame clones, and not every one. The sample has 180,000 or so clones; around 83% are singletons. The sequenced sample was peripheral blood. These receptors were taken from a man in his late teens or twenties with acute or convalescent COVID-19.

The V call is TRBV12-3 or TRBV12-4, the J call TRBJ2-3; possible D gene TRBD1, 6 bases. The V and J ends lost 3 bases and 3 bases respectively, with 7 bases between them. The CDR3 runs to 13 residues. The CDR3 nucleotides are TGTGCCAGCAGTTTGGACAGTACAGATACGCAGTATTTT. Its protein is CASSLDSTDTQYF.

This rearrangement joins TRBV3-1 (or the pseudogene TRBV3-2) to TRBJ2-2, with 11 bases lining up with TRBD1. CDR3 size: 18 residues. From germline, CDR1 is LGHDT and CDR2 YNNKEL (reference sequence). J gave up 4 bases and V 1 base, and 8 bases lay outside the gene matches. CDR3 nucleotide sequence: TGTGCCAGCAGCCAAGGGAGAACCGGGACAGGGGGCACCGGGGAGCTGTTTTTT. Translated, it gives CASSQGRTGTGGTGELFF.

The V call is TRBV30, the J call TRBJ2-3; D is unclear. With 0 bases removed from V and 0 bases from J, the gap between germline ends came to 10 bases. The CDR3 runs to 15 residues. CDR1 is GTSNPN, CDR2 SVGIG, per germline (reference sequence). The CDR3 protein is CAWSVLRMSTDTQYF. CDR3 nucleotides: TGTGCCTGGAGTGTATTGCGGATGAGCACAGATACGCAGTATTTT.

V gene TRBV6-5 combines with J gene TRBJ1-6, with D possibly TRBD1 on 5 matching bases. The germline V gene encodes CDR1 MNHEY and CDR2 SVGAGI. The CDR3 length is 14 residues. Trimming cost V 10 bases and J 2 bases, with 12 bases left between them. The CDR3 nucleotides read TGTGCCATCCGTGGGGCCCCCTATAATTCACCCCTCCACTTT. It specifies CAIRGAPYNSPLHF.

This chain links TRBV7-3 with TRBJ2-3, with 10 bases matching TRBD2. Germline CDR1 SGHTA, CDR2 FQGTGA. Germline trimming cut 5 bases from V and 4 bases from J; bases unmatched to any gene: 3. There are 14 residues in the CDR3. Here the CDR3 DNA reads TGTGCCAGCAGCCCGGGGACTAGCGCAGATACGCAGTATTTT. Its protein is CASSPGTSADTQYF.

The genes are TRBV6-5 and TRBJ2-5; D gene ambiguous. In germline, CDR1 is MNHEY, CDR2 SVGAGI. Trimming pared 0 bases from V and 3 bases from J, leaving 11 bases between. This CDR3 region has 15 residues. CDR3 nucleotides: TGTGCCAGCAGTTACTCGAGTTCTAGAAAAGAGACCCAGTACTTC. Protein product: CASSYSSSRKETQYF.

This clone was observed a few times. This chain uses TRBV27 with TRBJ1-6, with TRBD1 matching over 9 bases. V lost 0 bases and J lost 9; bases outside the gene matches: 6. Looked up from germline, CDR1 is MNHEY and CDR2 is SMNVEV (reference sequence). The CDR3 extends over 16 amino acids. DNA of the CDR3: TGTGCCAGCAGTTTATCGGGACAGGGATTTCGTTCACCCCTCCACTTT. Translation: CASSLSGQGFRSPLHF.

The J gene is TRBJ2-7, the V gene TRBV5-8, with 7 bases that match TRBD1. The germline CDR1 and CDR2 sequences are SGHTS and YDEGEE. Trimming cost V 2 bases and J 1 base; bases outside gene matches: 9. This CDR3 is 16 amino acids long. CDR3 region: CASSLPGTDLSYEQYV. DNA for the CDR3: TGTGCCAGCAGCTTACCCGGGACAGATCTTTCCTACGAGCAGTACGTC.

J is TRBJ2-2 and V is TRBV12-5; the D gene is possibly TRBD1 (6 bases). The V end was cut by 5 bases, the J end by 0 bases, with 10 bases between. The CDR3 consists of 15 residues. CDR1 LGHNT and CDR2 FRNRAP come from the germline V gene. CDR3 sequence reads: CASGGQNANTGELFF. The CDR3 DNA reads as TGTGCTAGTGGTGGACAGAATGCGAACACCGGGGAGCTGTTTTTT.

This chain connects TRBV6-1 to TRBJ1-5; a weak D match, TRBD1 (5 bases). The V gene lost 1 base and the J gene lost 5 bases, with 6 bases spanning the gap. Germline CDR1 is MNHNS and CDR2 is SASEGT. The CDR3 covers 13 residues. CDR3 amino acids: CASSEVRDQPQHF. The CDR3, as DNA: TGTGCCAGCAGTGAAGTCAGGGATCAGCCCCAGCATTTT.

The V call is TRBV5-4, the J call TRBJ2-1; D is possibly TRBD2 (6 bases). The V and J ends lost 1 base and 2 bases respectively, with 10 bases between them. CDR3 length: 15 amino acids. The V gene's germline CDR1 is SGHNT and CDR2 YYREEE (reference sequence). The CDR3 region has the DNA TGTGCCAGCAGCTTGATCGGGACTCCCTACAATGAGCAGTTCTTC. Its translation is CASSLIGTPYNEQFF.

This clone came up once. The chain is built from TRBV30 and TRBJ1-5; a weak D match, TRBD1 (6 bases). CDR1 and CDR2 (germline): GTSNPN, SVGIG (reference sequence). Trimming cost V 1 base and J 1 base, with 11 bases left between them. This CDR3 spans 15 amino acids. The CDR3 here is CAWSGGLGSNQPQHF. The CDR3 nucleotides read TGTGCCTGGAGTGGGGGGCTTGGGAGCAATCAGCCCCAGCATTTT. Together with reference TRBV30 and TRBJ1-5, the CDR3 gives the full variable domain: SQTIHQWPATLVQPVGSPLSLECTVEGTSNPNLYWYRQAAGRGLQLLFYSVGIGQISSEVPQNLSASRPQDRQFILSSKKLLLSDSGFYLCAWSGGLGSNQPQHFGDGTRLSIL.

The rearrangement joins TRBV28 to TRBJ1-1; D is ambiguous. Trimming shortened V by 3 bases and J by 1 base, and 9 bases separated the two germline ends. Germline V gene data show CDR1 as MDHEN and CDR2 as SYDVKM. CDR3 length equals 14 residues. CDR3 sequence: CASSFVAENTEAFF. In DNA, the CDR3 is TGTGCCAGCAGTTTCGTGGCGGAGAACACTGAAGCTTTCTTT.

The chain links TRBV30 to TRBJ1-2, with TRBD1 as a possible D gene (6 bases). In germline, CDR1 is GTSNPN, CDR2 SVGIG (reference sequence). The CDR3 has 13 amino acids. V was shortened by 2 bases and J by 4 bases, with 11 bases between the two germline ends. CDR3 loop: CAWSFRDTYGYTF. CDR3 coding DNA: TGTGCCTGGAGTTTCCGGGACACCTATGGCTACACCTTC.

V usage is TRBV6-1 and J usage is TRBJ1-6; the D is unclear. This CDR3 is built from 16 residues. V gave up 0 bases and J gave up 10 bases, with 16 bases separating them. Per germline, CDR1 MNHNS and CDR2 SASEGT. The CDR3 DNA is TGTGCCAGCAGTGAAGCATGGCGGGGATCAGACTCACCCCTCCACTTT. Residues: CASSEAWRGSDSPLHF.

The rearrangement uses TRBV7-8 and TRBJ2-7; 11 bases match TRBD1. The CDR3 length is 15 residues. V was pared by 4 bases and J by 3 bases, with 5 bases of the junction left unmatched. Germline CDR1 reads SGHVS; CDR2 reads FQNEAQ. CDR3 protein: CASSSPDRGHYEQYF. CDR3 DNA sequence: TGTGCCAGCAGCTCCCCGGACAGGGGGCACTACGAGCAGTACTTC.

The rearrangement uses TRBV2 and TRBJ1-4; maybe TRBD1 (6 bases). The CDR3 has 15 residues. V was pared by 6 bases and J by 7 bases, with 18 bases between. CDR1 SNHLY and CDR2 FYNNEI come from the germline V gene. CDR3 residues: CASRAGGGFGEKLFF. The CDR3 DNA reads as TGTGCCAGCAGGGCCGGGGGGGGCTTCGGTGAAAAACTGTTTTTT.

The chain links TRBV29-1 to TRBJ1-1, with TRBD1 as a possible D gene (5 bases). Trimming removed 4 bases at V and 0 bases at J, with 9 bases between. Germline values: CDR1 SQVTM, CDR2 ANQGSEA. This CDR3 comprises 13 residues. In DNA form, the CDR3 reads TGCAGCGTTGGACCCAGGGTGAACACTGAAGCTTTCTTT. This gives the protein CSVGPRVNTEAFF.

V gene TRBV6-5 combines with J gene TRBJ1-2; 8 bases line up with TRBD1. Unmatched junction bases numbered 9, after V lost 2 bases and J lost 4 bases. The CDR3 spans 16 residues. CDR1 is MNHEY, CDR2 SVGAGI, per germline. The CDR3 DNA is TGTGCCAGCAGTTACCTTGTCAGGGGGCAGGGCTATGGCTACACCTTC. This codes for CASSYLVRGQGYGYTF.

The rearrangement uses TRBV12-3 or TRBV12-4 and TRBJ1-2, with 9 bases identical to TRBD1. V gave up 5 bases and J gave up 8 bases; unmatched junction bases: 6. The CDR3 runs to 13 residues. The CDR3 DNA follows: TGTGCCAGCAGTCCGGGACAGGGTGGGGGCTACACCTTC. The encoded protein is CASSPGQGGGYTF.

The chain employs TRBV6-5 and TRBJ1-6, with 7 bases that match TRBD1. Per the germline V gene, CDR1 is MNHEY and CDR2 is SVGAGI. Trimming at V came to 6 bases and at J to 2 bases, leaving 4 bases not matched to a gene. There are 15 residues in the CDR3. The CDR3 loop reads CASSSDRAYNSPLHF. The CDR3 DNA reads TGTGCCAGCAGCTCCGACAGGGCCTATAATTCACCCCTCCACTTT.

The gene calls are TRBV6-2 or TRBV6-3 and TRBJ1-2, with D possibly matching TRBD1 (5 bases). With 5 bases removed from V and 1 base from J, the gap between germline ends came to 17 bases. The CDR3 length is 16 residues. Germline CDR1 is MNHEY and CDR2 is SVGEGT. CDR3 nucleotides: TGTGCCAGCAGTCCACGTGGGGGACTTAGTAACTATGGCTACACCTTC. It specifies CASSPRGGLSNYGYTF.

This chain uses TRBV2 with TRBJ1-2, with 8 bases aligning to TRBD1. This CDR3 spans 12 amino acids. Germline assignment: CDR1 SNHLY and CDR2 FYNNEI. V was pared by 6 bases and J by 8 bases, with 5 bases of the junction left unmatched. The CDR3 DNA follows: TGTGCCAGCAGGGGAGACAGGGGCGGCTACACCTTC. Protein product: CASRGDRGGYTF. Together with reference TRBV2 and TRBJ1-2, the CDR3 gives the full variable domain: EPEVTQTPSHQVTQMGQEVILRCVPISNHLYFYWYRQILGQKVEFLVSFYNNEISEKSEIFDDQFSVERPDGSNFTLKIRSTKLEDSAMYFCASRGDRGGYTFGSGTRLTVV.

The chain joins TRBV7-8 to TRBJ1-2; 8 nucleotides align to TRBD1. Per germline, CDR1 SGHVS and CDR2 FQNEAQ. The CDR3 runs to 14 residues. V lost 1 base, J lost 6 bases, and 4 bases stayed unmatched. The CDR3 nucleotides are TGTGCCAGCAGCTTAGGGAGGACAGGGAATGGCTACACCTTC. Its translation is CASSLGRTGNGYTF.